A single sample is the source of the 2 T cell receptor beta chains below, sequenced in a study of cytomegalovirus exposure and HLA in healthy donors. Both 60 Vbeta primers and 13 Jbeta primers went into the PCR. This table comes from immunoSEQ multiplex PCR, and its TCRdb copy is limited to in-frame clones, with some not included. The sample holds approximately 150,000 clones, around four fifths seen once. The specimen was PBMCs. Source of these receptors: a boy aged 2 to 9 in good health and CMV-seronegative.

The table lists this clone with a count of one. The J gene is TRBJ2-3, the V gene TRBV28; D possibly corresponds to TRBD1 (6 bases). The V end was cut by 0 bases, the J end by 0 bases, with 25 bases between. The CDR3 is made up of 21 amino acids. Germline CDR1 MDHEN, CDR2 SYDVKM. The DNA of the CDR3 is TGTGCCAGCAGTTTATGGGTCCCGGTGGACAGTCAGGTGACTAGCACAGATACGCAGTATTTT. It yields the protein CASSLWVPVDSQVTSTDTQYF.

J is TRBJ1-3 and V is TRBV12-5; D not resolved. The germline gives CDR1 LGHNT, CDR2 FRNRAP. Trimming took 0 bases from V and 2 from J, leaving 11 bases between them. The CDR3 extends over 16 amino acids. CDR3 bases: TGTGCTAGTGGTTTGGTATCGGGGAGAACTGGAAACACCATATATTTT. Its protein is CASGLVSGRTGNTIYF.